One and the same sample provided the 14 T cell receptor beta chains below, sequenced in a study of patients and donors after allogeneic stem cell transplantation. TCRdb fed the RT-PCR reads into MiXCR, producing one record per CDR3 protein. The sample has some 40,000 distinct CDR3 sequences, about 31% seen once. The sample was blood, either unsorted or a sorted T cell fraction (not recorded which). All receptors come from a human donor who was either an allogeneic HSCT recipient or a stem cell or donor lymphocyte infusion donor (not recorded which). It is not recorded whose cells these are; they may come from a transplant donor.

This clonotype was seen more than once but under ten times. The V gene is TRBV12-3 or TRBV12-4, the J gene TRBJ1-2; 8 bases line up with TRBD1. Trimming took 8 bases from V and 2 from J; bases not matched to a gene: 19. The CDR3 consists of 18 residues. CDR3 loop: CASGFLSRQGKDNYGYTF. The DNA for the CDR3 is TGTGCCAGCGGCTTTCTTTCCCGACAGGGGAAGGACAACTATGGCTACACCTTC.

The chain employs TRBV4-1 and TRBJ2-7; TRBD2 is a possible D gene (5 bases). CDR3 length: 15 amino acids. Trimming shortened V by 4 bases and J by 3 bases, and 16 bases separated the two germline ends. CDR1 and CDR2 (germline): MGHRA, YSYEKL. CDR3 residues: CASSPRVSVDYEQYF. DNA for the CDR3: TGCGCCAGCAGCCCTCGTGTTAGCGTCGACTACGAGCAGTACTTC.

The chain combines TRBV28 with TRBJ2-6; D possibly corresponds to TRBD2 (5 bases). In germline, CDR1 is MDHEN, CDR2 SYDVKM. V was trimmed by 2 bases and J by 0 bases, leaving 11 bases between them. This CDR3 is 17 amino acids long. The CDR3 here is CASSLGLTFSGANVLTF. CDR3 nucleotide sequence: TGTGCCAGCAGTTTAGGACTGACCTTCTCTGGGGCCAACGTCCTGACTTTC.

J is TRBJ1-1 and V is TRBV6-6; D ambiguous. Germline V CDR1 and CDR2: MNHNY, SVGAGI (reference sequence). V shed 2 bases and J shed 7 bases, with 8 bases lying between them. The CDR3 runs to 12 residues. Here the CDR3 DNA reads TGTGCCAGCAGTTACGAGCGGGGTGAAGCTTTCTTT. Protein: CASSYERGEAFF.

The CDR3 here is CASSFGGYTQHF. The CDR3 nucleotides read TGTGCCAGCAGTTTTGGGGGTTACACCCAGCATTTT. The rearrangement joins TRBV12-3 or TRBV12-4 to TRBJ1-5; D may be TRBD1 (5 bases). Trimming stripped 3 bases from V and 11 bases from J, with 11 bases between. The CDR3 contains 12 residues.

The chain couples TRBV6-5 to TRBJ2-5; 8 bases line up with TRBD1. The CDR3 totals 15 residues. CDR1 MNHEY and CDR2 SVGAGI come from the germline V gene. The J segment lost 5 bases and the V segment lost 0 bases, leaving 5 bases of the junction unmatched. CDR3 sequence (DNA): TGTGCCAGCAGTTACTCGCCAGGGGGCCTGGAGACCCAGTACTTC. It codes for CASSYSPGGLETQYF.

This clonotype was seen only a few times. The chain is built from TRBV7-9 and TRBJ1-4; no firm D call. V was trimmed by 2 bases and J by 7 bases, leaving 14 bases between them. Germline V gene data show CDR1 as SEHNR and CDR2 as FQNEAQ (reference sequence). The CDR3 totals 15 residues. The CDR3 region has the DNA TGTGCCAGCAGCTTAATATTGAGCCATGGTGAAAAACTGTTTTTT. Translated: CASSLILSHGEKLFF.

This clonotype was detected only a few times. The chain uses TRBV29-1 and TRBJ2-3, with TRBD2 as a possible D gene (6 bases). Deletions cut 7 bases from V and 1 base from J, with 15 bases between. Germline V CDR1 and CDR2: SQVTM, ANQGSEA. The CDR3 contains 14 residues. CDR3 nucleotides: TGCAGCGCCGACCTGACGGGGGGCACAGATACGCAGTATTTT. The encoded protein is CSADLTGGTDTQYF.

V and J are TRBV5-5 and TRBJ2-1, with D tentatively TRBD1 (6 bases). Germline-derived CDR1 and CDR2 are SGHKS and YYEKEE (reference sequence). CDR3 length: 15 residues. Trimming shortened V by 4 bases and J by 1 base, and 12 bases separated the two germline ends. CDR3 in amino acids: CASSHGQRSYNEQFF. Here the CDR3 DNA reads TGTGCCAGCAGCCATGGACAGCGATCCTACAATGAGCAGTTCTTC. Combining the CDR3 with reference TRBV5-5 and TRBJ2-1 gives the whole variable domain DAGVTQSPTHLIKTRGQQVTLRCSPISGHKSVSWYQQVLGQGPQFIFQYYEKEERGRGNFPDRFSARQFPNYSSELNVNALLLGDSALYLCASSHGQRSYNEQFFGPGTRLTVL.

This clonotype was picked up many times. The chain is built from TRBV9 and TRBJ1-1, with 9 nucleotides matching TRBD1. J gave up 4 bases and V 4 bases, and 5 bases lay outside the gene matches. This CDR3 is 14 amino acids long. Germline CDR1 is SGDLS and CDR2 is YYNGEE. The CDR3 nucleotides are TGTGCCAGCAGCAAACAGGGGGCGAGCACTGAAGCTTTCTTT. As protein: CASSKQGASTEAFF.

This clonotype has just a few counts. This rearrangement joins TRBV15 to TRBJ1-5, with D unresolved. The CDR3 extends over 12 amino acids. Trimming removed 3 bases from V and 5 bases from J, with 5 bases in between. Germline loops: CDR1 LNHNV, CDR2 YYDKDF (reference sequence). The CDR3 DNA follows: TGTGCCACCAGCAGGGCCTATCAGCCCCAGCATTTT. Translated: CATSRAYQPQHF.

This clonotype was counted once. The CDR3 DNA reads TGCAGCGTTGTTAGTCGGCCACTCGGCAATGAGCAGTTCTTC. It codes for CSVVSRPLGNEQFF. J is TRBJ2-1 and V is TRBV29-1; D is ambiguous. V gave up 4 bases and J gave up 6 bases, with 16 bases separating them. There are 14 residues in the CDR3. CDR1 is SQVTM and CDR2 is ANQGSEA in the germline V gene.

This rearrangement joins TRBV5-1 to TRBJ2-1, with D perhaps TRBD1 (6 bases). The germline V gene encodes CDR1 SGHRS and CDR2 YFSETQ. With 6 bases removed from V and 9 bases from J, the gap between germline ends came to 16 bases. CDR3 length: 13 residues. CDR3 region: CASMGAEWGEQFF. The CDR3 DNA reads TGCGCCAGCATGGGGGCCGAGTGGGGTGAGCAGTTCTTC.

In this sample, this clonotype turned up a few times. V usage is TRBV7-8 and J usage is TRBJ1-1, with 7 bases lining up with TRBD1. The CDR3 runs 13 residues. V dropped 5 bases and J dropped 7; count of bases not matched to a gene: 7. The germline CDR1 and CDR2 sequences are SGHVS and FQNEAQ. The CDR3 here is CASSLGQVGEAFF. CDR3 nucleotides: TGTGCCAGCAGCCTCGGACAGGTTGGTGAAGCTTTCTTT.